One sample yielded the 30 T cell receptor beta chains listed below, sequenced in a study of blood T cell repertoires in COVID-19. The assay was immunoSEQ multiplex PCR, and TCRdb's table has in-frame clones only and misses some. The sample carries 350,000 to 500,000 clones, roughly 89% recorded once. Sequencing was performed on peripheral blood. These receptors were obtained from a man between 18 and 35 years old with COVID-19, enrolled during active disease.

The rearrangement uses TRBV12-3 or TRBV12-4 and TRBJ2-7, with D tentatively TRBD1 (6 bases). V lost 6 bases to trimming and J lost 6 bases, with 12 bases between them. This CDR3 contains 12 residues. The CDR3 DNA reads TGTGCCAGCAGGGGGGCGACCTCCGAGCAGTACTTC. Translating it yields CASRGATSEQYF.

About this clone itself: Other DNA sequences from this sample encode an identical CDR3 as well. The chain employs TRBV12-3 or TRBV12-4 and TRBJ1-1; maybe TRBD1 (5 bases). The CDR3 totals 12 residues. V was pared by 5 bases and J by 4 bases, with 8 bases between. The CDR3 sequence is CASSRGSTEAFF. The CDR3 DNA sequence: TGTGCCAGCAGTCGGGGGAGCACTGAAGCTTTCTTT.

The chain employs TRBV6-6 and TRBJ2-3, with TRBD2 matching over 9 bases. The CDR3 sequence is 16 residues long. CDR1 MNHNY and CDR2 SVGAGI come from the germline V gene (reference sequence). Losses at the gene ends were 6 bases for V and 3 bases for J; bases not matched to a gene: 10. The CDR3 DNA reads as TGTGCCAGCAGGCCCCTTGGCGGGAGGGCTACAGATACGCAGTATTTT. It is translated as CASRPLGGRATDTQYF.

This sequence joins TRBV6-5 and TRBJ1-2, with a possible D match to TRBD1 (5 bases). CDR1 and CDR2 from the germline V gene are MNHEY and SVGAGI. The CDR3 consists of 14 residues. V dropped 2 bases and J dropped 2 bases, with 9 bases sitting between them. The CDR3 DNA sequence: TGTGCCAGCAGTTACCAGGGACTGAACTATGGCTACACCTTC. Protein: CASSYQGLNYGYTF.

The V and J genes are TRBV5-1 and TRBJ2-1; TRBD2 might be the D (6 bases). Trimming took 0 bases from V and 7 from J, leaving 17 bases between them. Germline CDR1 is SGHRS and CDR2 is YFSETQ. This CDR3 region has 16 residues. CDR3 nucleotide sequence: TGCGCCAGCAGCTTGGCCACGCGGGGAGACGGGAATGAGCAGTTCTTC. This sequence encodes CASSLATRGDGNEQFF.

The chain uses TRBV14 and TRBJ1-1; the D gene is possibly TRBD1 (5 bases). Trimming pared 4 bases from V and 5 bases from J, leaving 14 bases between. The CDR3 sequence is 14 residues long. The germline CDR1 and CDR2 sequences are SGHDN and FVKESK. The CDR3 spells CASSLLYGGTEAFF. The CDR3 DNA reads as TGTGCCAGCAGCCTTTTATATGGGGGGACTGAAGCTTTCTTT.

The CDR3 DNA follows: TGTGCCAGCAGGGGGGGACCCCTTAGCGGCTACACCTTC. Protein sequence: CASRGGPLSGYTF. This rearrangement joins TRBV2 to TRBJ1-2; a weak D match, TRBD1 (5 bases). Per germline, CDR1 SNHLY and CDR2 FYNNEI. The ends were cut back, 6 bases at V and 8 bases at J, with 16 bases in the middle. The CDR3 consists of 13 residues. The full variable domain, rest sourced from reference TRBV2 and TRBJ1-2, is EPEVTQTPSHQVTQMGQEVILRCVPISNHLYFYWYRQILGQKVEFLVSFYNNEISEKSEIFDDQFSVERPDGSNFTLKIRSTKLEDSAMYFCASRGGPLSGYTFGSGTRLTVV.

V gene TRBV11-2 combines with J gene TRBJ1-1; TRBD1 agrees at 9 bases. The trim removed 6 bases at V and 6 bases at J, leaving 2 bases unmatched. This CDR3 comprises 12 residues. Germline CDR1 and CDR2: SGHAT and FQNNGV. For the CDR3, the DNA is TGTGCCAGCAGGCGGACAGGGGCTGAAGCTTTCTTT. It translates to CASRRTGAEAFF.

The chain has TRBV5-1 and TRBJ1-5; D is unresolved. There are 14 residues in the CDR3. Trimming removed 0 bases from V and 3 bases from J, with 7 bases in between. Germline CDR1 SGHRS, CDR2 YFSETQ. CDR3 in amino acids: CASSLDAVNQPQHF. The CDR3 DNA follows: TGCGCCAGCAGCTTGGATGCGGTCAATCAGCCCCAGCATTTT. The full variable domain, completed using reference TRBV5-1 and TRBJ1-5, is KAGVTQTPRYLIKTRGQQVTLSCSPISGHRSVSWYQQTPGQGLQFLFEYFSETQRNKGNFPGRFSGRQFSNSRSEMNVSTLELGDSALYLCASSLDAVNQPQHFGDGTRLSIL.

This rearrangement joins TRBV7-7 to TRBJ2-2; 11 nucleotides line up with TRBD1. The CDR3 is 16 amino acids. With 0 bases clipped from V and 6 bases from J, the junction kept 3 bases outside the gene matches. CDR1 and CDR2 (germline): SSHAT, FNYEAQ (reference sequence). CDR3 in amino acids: CASSLAGQGGPGELFF. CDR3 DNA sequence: TGTGCCAGCAGCTTAGCGGGACAGGGGGGCCCCGGGGAGCTGTTTTTT.

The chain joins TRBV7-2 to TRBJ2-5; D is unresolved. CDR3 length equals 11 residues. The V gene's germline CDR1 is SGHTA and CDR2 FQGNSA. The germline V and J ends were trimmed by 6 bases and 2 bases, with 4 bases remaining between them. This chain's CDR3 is CASSPQETQYF. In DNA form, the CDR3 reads TGTGCCAGCAGTCCTCAAGAGACCCAGTACTTC.

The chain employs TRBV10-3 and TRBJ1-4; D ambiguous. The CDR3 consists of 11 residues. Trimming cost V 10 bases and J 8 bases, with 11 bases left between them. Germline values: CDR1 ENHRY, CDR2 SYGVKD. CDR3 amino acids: CASSSGEKLFF. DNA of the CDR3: TGTGCCAGCTCGTCGGGAGAAAAACTGTTTTTT.

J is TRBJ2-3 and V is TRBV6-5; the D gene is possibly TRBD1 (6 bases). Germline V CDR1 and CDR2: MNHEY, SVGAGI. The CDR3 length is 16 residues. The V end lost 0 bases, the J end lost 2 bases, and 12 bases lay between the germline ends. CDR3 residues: CASSYSPQGTTDTQYF. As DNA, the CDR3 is TGTGCCAGCAGTTACTCCCCCCAGGGGACCACAGATACGCAGTATTTT.

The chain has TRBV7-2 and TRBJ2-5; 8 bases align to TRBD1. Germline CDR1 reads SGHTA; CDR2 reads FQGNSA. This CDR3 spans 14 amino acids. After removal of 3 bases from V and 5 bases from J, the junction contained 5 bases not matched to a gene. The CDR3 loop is CASSFSGGVETQYF. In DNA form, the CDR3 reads TGTGCCAGCAGCTTTTCAGGGGGCGTGGAGACCCAGTACTTC.

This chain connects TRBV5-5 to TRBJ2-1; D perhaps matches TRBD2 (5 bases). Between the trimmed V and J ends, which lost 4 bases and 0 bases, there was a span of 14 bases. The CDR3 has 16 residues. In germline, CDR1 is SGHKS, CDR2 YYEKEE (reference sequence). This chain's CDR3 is CASSERAASSYNEQFF. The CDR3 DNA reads TGTGCCAGCAGCGAACGAGCGGCGAGCTCCTACAATGAGCAGTTCTTC.

Written as DNA, the CDR3 is TGTGCCACCAGTGATGAGGGGACAGGGGCCAATGAGCAGTTCTTC. This codes for CATSDEGTGANEQFF. The J gene is TRBJ2-1, the V gene TRBV24-1; 10 bases line up with TRBD1. Germline CDR1 is KGHDR and CDR2 is SFDVKD. The CDR3 extends over 15 amino acids. V lost 3 bases, J lost 6 bases, and 4 bases stayed unmatched.

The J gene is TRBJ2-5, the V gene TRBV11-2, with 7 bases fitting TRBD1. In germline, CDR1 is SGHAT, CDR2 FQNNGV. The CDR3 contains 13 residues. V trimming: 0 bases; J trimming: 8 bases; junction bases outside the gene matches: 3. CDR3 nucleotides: TGTGCCAGCAGCTTAGATCAGGGGGACACCCAGTACTTC. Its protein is CASSLDQGDTQYF.

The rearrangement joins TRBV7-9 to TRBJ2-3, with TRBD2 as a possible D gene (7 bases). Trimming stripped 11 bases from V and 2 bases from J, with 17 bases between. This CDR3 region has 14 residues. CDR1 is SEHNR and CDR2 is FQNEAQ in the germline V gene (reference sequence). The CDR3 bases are TGTGCCTCTCAGACGGCGGGGGCCACAGATACGCAGTATTTT. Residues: CASQTAGATDTQYF.

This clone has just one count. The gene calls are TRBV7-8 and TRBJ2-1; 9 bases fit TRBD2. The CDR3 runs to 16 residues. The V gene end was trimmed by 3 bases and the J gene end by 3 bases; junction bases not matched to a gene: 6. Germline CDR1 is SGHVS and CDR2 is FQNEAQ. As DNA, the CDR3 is TGTGCCAGCAGCTTTTGGGGAGCGGGGGGCTACAATGAGCAGTTCTTC. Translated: CASSFWGAGGYNEQFF.

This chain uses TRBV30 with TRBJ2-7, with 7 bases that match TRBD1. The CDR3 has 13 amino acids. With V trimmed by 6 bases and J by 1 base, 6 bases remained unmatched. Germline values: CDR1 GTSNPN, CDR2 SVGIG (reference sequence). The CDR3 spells CACRRDSSYEQYF. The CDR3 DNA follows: TGTGCCTGCCGCAGGGACAGTTCCTACGAGCAGTACTTC.

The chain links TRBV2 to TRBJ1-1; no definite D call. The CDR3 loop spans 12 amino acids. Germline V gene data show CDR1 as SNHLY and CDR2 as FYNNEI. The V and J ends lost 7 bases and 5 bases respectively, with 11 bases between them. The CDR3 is CASTSVGTEAFF. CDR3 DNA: TGTGCCAGCACTTCGGTCGGGACTGAAGCTTTCTTT.

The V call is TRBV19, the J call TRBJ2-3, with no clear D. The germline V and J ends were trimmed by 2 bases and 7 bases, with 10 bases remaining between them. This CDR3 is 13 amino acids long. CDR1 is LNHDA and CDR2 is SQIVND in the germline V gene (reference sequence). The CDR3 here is CASSIPESYTQYF. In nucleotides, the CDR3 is TGTGCCAGTAGTATACCGGAGTCATATACGCAGTATTTT. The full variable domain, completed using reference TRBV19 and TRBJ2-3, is DGGITQSPKYLFRKEGQNVTLSCEQNLNHDAMYWYRQDPGQGLRLIYYSQIVNDFQKGDIAEGYSVSREKKESFPLTVTSAQKNPTAFYLCASSIPESYTQYFGPGTRLTVL.

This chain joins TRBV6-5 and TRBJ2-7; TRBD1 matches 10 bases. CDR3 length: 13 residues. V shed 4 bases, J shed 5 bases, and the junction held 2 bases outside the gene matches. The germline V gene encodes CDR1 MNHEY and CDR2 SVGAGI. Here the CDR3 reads CASSFGQGDEQYF. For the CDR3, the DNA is TGTGCCAGCAGTTTCGGACAGGGGGACGAGCAGTACTTC.

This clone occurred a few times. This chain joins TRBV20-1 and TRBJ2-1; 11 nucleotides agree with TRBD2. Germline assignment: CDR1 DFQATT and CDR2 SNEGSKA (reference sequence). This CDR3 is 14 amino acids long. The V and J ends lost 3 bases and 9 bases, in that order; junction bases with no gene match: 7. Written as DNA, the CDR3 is TGCAGTGCTAGTCGGCTAGCGGGAGGCAGTGAGCAGTTCTTC. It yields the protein CSASRLAGGSEQFF.

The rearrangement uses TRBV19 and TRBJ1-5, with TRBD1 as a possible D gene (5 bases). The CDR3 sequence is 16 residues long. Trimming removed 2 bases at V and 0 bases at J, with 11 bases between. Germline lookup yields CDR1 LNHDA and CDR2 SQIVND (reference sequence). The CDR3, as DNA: TGTGCCAGTAGTATAAAAGGACATTATAGCAATCAGCCCCAGCATTTT. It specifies CASSIKGHYSNQPQHF.

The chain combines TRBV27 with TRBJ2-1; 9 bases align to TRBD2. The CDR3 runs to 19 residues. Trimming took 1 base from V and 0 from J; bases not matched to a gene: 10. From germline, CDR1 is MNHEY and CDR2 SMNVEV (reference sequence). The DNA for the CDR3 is TGTGCCAGCAGTTTATTGGGCGGGAGGGCACACCCCTCCTACAATGAGCAGTTCTTC. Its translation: CASSLLGGRAHPSYNEQFF.

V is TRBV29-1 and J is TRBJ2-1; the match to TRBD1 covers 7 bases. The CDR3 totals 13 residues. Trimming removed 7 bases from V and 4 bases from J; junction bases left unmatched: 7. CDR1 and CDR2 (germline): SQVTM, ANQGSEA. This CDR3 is CSGHPGQYNEQFF. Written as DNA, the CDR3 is TGCAGCGGCCACCCGGGACAGTACAATGAGCAGTTCTTC.

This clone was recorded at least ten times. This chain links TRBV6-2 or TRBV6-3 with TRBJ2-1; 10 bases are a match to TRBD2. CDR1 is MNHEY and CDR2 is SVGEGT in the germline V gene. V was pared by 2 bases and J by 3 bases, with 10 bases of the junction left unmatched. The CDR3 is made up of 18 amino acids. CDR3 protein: CASSYGQSQRGGYNEQFF. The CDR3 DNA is TGTGCCAGCAGTTACGGACAGTCTCAGCGGGGGGGCTACAATGAGCAGTTCTTC.

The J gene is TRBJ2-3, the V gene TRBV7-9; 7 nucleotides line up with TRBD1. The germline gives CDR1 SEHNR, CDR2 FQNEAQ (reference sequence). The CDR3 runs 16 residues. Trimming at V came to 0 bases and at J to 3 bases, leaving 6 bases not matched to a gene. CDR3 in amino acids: CASSLALGTATDTQYF. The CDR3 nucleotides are TGTGCCAGCAGCTTAGCGCTGGGGACAGCAACAGATACGCAGTATTTT.

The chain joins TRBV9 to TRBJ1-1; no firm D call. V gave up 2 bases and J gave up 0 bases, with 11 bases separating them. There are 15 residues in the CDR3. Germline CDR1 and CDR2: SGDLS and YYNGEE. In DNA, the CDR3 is TGTGCCAGCAGCGTGGGCGGACTCATGAACACTGAAGCTTTCTTT. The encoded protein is CASSVGGLMNTEAFF. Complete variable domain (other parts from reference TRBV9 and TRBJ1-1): DSGVTQTPKHLITATGQRVTLRCSPRSGDLSVYWYQQSLDQGLQFLIQYYNGEERAKGNILERFSAQQFPDLHSELNLSSLELGDSALYFCASSVGGLMNTEAFFGQGTRLTVV.